This T cell receptor beta chain was identified in a study of blood T cell repertoires in COVID-19 (dated by TCRdb to the early 2020s). A note on the overall study: The collaborator samples originated in the United States, Italy and Spain and spanned the acute and convalescent phases of COVID-19. The material from the prospective study consisted of cDNA or gDNA derived from T cells, B-cell-depleted T cells, or PBMCs. The dataset comprised deeply sampled blood TCRbeta repertoires from subjects exposed to, actively infected with, or recovered from COVID-19. The repertoires were released in a freely available public database meant as a resource for research on the immune response to SARS-CoV-2. The samples were drawn from the first 160 participants of the ongoing ImmuneRACE study and from over a thousand subjects provided by 6 global collaborators. The sample metadata nearly always contained a de-identified subject ID, COVID-19 status, age in years and sex. Where available, HLA class I and class II types were obtained from metadata supplied by the sample provider rather than from assay-based typing.

Collaborating institutions collected whole blood in K2EDTA tubes following their own protocols. For TCRbeta analysis, collaborators shipped samples as frozen whole blood, isolated PBMCs, or DNA extracted from either of those sample types. The germline V gene provides CDR1 MNHEY and CDR2 SVGEGT. Counted from cysteine to phenylalanine, this CDR3 has 15 amino acids. Of all the DNA, just the CDR3 is kept, 45 bases in frame from base 1. V is reduced by 6 bases and J by 6 bases, leaving a spacing of 18 bases between them. What the research found in general, with its limitations: Clinical and demographic metadata were provided uncurated, with the amount varying by source and participant.

TCRbeta CDR3 regions were amplified from genomic DNA by means of the immunoSEQ Assay, a bias-controlled multiplex PCR. Per the authors' processing: Within the assay, amplification of reference gene primers was used to estimate how many nucleated cells each sample contained. To quantify the absolute abundance of each unique TCRbeta CDR3 rearrangement, sequence reads were collapsed and filtered. For each sample, productive Simpson clonality was calculated as the square root of Simpson's diversity index over productive rearrangements. This immuneACCESS table, as held by TCRdb, lists in-frame sequences with V and J called but not all clones. Of the missing ones, under half trace to an unresolved V gene in checked studies; the others have no known cause. Clone size and V and J calls were adopted from that table, with D and trimming inferred from the DNA. The sample table holds 100,000 to 130,000 clones, of which 88% were seen once. The ten biggest clones cover approximately 6.8% of the sample.

A remark on this clone: Its cognate antigen has yet to be identified. Base qualities are not at hand, and no much larger clone is one base apart.

The specimen sequenced was peripheral blood. This TCR came from a man over 45 with active or convalescent COVID-19. The chain uses TRBV6-2 or TRBV6-3 and TRBJ1-5; TRBD1 is a weak D gene call, 5 bases matching. At the DNA level, the sequence is TGTGCCAGCAGCCACCCCAGGGCGATGGGTCAGCCCCAGCATTTT. Its protein product is CASSHPRAMGQPQHF.